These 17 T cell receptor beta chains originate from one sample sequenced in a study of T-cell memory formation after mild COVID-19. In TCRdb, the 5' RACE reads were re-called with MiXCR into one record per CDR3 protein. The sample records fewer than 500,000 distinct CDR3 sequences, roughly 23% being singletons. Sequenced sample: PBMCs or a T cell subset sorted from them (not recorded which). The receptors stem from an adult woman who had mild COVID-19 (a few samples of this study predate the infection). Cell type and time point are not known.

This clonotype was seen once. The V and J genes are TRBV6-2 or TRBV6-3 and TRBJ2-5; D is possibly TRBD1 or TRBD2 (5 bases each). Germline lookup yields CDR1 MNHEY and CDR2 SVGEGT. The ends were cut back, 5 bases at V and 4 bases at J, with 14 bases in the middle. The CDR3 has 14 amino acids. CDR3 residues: CASSHGTLRETQYF. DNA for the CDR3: TGTGCCAGCAGTCACGGGACCCTCCGAGAGACCCAGTACTTC.

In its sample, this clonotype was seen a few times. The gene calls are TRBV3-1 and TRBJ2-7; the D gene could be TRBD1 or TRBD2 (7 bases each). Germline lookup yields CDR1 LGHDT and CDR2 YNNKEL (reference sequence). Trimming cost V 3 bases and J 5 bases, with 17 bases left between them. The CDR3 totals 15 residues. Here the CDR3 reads CASSHTTGTIHEQYF. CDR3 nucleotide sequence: TGTGCCAGCAGCCATACGACAGGGACTATCCACGAGCAGTACTTC.

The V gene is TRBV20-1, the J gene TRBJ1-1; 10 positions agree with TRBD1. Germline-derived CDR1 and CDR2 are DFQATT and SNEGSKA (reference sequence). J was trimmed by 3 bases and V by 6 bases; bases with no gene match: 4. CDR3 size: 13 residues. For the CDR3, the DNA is TGCAGTGCGGGACAGGGGCGTTACACTGAAGCTTTCTTT. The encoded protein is CSAGQGRYTEAFF.

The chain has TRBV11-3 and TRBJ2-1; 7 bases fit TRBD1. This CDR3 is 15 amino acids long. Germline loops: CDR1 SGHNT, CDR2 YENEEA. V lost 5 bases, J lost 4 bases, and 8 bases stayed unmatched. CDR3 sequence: CASSPLTGTYNEQFF. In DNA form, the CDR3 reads TGTGCCAGCAGCCCTTTGACAGGGACGTACAATGAGCAGTTCTTC.

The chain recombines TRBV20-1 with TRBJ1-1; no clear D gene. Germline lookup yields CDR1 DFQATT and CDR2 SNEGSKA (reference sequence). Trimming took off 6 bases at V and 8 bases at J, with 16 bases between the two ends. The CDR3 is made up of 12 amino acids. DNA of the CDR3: TGCAGTGCCCTCCGGACGGGTGCAGAAGCTTTCTTT. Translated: CSALRTGAEAFF.

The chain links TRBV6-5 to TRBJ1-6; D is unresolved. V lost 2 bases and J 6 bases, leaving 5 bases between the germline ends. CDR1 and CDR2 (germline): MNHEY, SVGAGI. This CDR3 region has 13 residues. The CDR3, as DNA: TGTGCCAGCAGTTACGAGCGTAATTCACCCCTCCACTTT. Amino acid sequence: CASSYERNSPLHF.

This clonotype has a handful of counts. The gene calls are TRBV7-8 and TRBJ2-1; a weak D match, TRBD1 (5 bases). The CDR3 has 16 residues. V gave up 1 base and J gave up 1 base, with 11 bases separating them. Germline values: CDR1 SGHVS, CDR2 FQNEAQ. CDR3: CASSLDQGLSYNEQFF. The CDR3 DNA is TGTGCCAGCAGCTTAGATCAGGGCCTATCCTACAATGAGCAGTTCTTC.

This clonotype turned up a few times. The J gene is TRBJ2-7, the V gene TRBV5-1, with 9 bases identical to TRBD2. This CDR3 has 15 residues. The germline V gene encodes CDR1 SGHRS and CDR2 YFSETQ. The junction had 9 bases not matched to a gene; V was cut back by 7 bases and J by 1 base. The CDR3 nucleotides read TGCGCCAGCCGGGTCAGTCTAGCGGGGTCCTACGAGCAGTACTTC. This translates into CASRVSLAGSYEQYF. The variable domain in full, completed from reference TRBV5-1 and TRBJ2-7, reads KAGVTQTPRYLIKTRGQQVTLSCSPISGHRSVSWYQQTPGQGLQFLFEYFSETQRNKGNFPGRFSGRQFSNSRSEMNVSTLELGDSALYLCASRVSLAGSYEQYFGPGTRLTVT.

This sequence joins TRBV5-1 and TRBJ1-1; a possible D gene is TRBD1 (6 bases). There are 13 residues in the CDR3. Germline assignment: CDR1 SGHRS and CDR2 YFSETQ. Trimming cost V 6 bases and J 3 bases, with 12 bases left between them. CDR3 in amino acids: CASKGGWDTEAFF. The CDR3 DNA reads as TGCGCCAGCAAGGGGGGGTGGGACACTGAAGCTTTCTTT. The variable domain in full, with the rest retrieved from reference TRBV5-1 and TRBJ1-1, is KAGVTQTPRYLIKTRGQQVTLSCSPISGHRSVSWYQQTPGQGLQFLFEYFSETQRNKGNFPGRFSGRQFSNSRSEMNVSTLELGDSALYLCASKGGWDTEAFFGQGTRLTVV.

CDR3 nucleotides: TGCGCCAGCAGCCAAGGAACGGGCAGGGTCTATGGCTACACCTTC. This gives the protein CASSQGTGRVYGYTF. The chain joins TRBV4-3 to TRBJ1-2; perhaps TRBD1 as D (5 bases). Germline V lookup: CDR1 LGHNA, CDR2 YSLEER. V was shortened by 1 base and J by 4 bases, with 13 bases between the two germline ends. The CDR3 sequence is 15 residues long.

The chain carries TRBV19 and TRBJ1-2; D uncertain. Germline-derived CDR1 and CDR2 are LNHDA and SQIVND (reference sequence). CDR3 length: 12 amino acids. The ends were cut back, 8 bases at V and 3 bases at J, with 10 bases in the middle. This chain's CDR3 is CASGFSDYGYTF. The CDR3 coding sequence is TGTGCCAGTGGATTCTCTGACTATGGCTACACCTTC.

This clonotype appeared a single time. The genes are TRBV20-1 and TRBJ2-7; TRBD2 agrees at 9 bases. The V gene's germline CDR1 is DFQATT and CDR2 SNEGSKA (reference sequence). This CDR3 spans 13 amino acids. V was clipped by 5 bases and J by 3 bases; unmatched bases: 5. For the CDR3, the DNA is TGCAGTGCTTCGGGACTAGCCCTCTACGAGCAGTACTTC. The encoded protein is CSASGLALYEQYF.

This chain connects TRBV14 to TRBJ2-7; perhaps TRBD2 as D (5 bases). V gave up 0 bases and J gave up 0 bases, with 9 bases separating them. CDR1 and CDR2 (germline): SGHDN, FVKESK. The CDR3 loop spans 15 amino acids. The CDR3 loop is CASSQDNRGSYEQYF. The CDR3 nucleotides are TGTGCCAGCAGCCAAGATAATCGGGGCTCCTACGAGCAGTACTTC.

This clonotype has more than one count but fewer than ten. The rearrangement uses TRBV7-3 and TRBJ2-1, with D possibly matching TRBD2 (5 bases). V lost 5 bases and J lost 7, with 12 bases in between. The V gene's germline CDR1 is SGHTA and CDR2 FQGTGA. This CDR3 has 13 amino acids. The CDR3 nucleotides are TGTGCCAGCAGCCCGTCCCGGGAAAATGAGCAGTTCTTC. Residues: CASSPSRENEQFF.

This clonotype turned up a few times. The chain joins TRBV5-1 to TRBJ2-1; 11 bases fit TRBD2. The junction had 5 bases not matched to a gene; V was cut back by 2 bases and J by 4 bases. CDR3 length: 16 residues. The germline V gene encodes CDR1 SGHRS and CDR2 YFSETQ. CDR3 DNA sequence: TGCGCCAGCAGCTTCATCGGGACTAGCGGTTACAATGAGCAGTTCTTC. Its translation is CASSFIGTSGYNEQFF.

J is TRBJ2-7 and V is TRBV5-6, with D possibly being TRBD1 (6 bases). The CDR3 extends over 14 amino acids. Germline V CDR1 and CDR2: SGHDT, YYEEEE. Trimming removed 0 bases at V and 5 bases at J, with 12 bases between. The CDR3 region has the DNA TGTGCCAGCAGCTTGGGCACAGGGCTCCACGAGCAGTACTTC. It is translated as CASSLGTGLHEQYF.

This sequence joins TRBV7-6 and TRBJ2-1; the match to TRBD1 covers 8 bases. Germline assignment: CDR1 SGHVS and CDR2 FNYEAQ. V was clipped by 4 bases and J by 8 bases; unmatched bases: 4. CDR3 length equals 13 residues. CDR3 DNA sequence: TGTGCCAGCAGCTCCGGACAGGGTGATGAGCAGTTCTTC. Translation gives CASSSGQGDEQFF.